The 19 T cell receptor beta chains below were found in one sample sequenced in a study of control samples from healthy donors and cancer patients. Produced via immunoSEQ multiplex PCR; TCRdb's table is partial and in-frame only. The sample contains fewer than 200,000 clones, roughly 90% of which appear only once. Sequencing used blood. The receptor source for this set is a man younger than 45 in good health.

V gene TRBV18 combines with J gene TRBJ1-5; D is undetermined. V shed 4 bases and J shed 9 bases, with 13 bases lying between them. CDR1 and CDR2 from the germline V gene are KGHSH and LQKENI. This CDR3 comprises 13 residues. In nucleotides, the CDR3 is TGTGCCAGCTCACGTAGCGAAGGTAGGCCCCAGCATTTT. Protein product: CASSRSEGRPQHF.

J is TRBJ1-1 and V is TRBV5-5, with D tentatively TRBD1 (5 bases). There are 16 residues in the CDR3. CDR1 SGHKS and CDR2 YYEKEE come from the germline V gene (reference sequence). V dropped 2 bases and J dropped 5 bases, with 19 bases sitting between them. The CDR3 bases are TGTGCCAGCAGCTTTGCTCCAGGGCCATTAGGTACTGAAGCTTTCTTT. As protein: CASSFAPGPLGTEAFF.

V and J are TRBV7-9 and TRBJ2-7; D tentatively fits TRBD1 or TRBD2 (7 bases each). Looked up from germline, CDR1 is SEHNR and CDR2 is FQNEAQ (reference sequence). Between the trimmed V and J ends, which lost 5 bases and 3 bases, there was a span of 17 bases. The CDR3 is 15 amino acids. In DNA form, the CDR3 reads TGTGCCAGCAGCCCACCCGACAGGGACTACTACGAGCAGTACTTC. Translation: CASSPPDRDYYEQYF.

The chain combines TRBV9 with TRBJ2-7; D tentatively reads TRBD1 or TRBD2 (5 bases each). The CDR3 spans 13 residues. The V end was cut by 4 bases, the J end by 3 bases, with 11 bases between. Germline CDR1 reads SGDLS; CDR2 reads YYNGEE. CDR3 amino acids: CASSPGTFYEQYF. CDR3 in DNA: TGTGCCAGCAGCCCCGGGACGTTCTACGAGCAGTACTTC.

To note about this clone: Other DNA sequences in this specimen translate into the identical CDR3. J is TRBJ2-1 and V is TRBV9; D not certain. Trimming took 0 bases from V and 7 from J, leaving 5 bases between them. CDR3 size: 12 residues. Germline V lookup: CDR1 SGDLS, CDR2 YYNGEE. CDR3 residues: CASSVEGNEQFF. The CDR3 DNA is TGTGCCAGCAGCGTAGAGGGTAATGAGCAGTTCTTC.

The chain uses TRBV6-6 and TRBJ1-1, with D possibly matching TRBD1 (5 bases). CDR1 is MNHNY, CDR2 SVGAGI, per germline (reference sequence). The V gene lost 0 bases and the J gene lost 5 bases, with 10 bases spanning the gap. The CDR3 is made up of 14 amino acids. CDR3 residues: CASSYSKGVTEAFF. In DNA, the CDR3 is TGTGCCAGCAGTTACTCGAAAGGGGTGACTGAAGCTTTCTTT.

The CDR3 DNA is TGCGCCAGCAGTCCTCCGAAGGCTACAAGTTTCTATGGCTACACCTTC. Its protein is CASSPPKATSFYGYTF. The chain carries TRBV23-1 and TRBJ1-2; D gene uncertain. TRBV23-1 is an ORF for which the function is uncertain. The ends were cut back, 4 bases at V and 4 bases at J, with 19 bases in the middle. CDR3 length: 16 amino acids.

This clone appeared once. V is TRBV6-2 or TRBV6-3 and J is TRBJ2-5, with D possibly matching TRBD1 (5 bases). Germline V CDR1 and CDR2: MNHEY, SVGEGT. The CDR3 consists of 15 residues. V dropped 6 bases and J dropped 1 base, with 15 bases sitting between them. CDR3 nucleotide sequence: TGTGCCAGCAGCCCTACTGGACAATTCCAAGAGACCCAGTACTTC. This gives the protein CASSPTGQFQETQYF.

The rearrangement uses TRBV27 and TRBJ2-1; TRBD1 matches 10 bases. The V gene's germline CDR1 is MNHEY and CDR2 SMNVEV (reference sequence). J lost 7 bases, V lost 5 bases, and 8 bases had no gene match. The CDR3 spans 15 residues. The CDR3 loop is CASSVRDRGPNEQFF. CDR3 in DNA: TGTGCCAGCAGTGTCCGGGACAGGGGACCTAATGAGCAGTTCTTC.

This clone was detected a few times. The CDR3: CASSLVDSSYEQYF. In DNA form, the CDR3 reads TGTGCCAGCAGCTTGGTGGATTCCTCCTACGAGCAGTACTTC. V is TRBV5-6 and J is TRBJ2-7; D remains ambiguous. Germline V gene sequence: CDR1 SGHDT, CDR2 YYEEEE. The CDR3 is 14 amino acids. The V and J ends lost 0 bases and 0 bases respectively, with 7 bases between them. The full variable domain, completed using reference TRBV5-6 and TRBJ2-7, is DAGVTQSPTHLIKTRGQQVTLRCSPKSGHDTVSWYQQALGQGPQFIFQYYEEEERQRGNFPDRFSGHQFPNYSSELNVNALLLGDSALYLCASSLVDSSYEQYFGPGTRLTVT.

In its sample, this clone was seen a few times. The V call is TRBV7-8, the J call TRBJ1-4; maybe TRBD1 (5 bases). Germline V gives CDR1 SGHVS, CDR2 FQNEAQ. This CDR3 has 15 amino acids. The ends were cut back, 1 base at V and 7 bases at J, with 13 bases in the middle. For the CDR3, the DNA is TGTGCCAGCAGCTTAGGGGACCGTCAGGGTGAAAAACTGTTTTTT. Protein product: CASSLGDRQGEKLFF.

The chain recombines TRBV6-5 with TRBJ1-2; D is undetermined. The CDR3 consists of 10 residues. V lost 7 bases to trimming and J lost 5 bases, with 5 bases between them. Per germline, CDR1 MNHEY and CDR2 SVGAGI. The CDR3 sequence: CASKGYGYTF. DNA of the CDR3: TGTGCCAGCAAAGGGTATGGCTACACCTTC.

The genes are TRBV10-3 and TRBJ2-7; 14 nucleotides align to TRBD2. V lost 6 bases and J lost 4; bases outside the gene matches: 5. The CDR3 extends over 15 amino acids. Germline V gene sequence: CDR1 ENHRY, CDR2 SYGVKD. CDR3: CAIRTGLAGGYEQYF. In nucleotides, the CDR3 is TGTGCCATCAGGACCGGACTAGCGGGAGGATACGAGCAGTACTTC.

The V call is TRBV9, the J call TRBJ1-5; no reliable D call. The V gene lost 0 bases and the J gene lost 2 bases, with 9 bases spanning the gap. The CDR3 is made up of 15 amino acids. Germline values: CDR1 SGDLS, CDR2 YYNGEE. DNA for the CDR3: TGTGCCAGCAGCGTAGGGTGGGATGGCAATCAGCCCCAGCATTTT. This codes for CASSVGWDGNQPQHF.

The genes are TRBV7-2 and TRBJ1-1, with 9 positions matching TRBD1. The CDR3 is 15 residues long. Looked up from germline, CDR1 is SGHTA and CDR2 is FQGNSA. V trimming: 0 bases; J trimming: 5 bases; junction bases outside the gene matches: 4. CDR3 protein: CASSLAGQGWTEAFF. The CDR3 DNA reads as TGTGCCAGCAGCTTAGCGGGACAGGGATGGACTGAAGCTTTCTTT.

This chain's CDR3 is CASSWGAASSYEQYF. In nucleotides, the CDR3 is TGTGCCAGCAGTTGGGGGGCAGCTAGCTCCTACGAGCAGTACTTC. V is TRBV6-5 and J is TRBJ2-7; perhaps D is TRBD1 or TRBD2 (6 bases each). The CDR3 covers 15 residues. Germline V gene sequence: CDR1 MNHEY, CDR2 SVGAGI. Trimming removed 4 bases at V and 0 bases at J, with 13 bases between.

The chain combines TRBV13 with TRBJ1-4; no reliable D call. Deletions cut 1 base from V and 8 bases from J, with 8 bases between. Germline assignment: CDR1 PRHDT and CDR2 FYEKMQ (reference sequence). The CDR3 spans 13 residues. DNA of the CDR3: TGTGCCAGCAGCTTAGAACGGACGGAAAAACTGTTTTTT. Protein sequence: CASSLERTEKLFF.

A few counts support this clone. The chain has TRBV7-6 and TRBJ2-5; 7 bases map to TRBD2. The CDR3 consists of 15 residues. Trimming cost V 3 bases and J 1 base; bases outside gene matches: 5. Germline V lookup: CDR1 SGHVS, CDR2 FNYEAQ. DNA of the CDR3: TGTGCCAGCAGCTTTGGGCCTAGCGGCCAAGAGACCCAGTACTTC. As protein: CASSFGPSGQETQYF.

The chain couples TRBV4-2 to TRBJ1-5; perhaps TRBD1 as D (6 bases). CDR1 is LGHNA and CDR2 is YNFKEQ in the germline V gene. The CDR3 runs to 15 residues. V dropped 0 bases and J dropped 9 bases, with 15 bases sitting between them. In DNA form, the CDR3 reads TGTGCCAGCAGCCAAGATGGGGGCACCCTAGGGCCCCAGCATTTT. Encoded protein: CASSQDGGTLGPQHF.